A selection of T cell receptor beta chains follows, all from one sample in a study of PD-1 blockade in classical Hodgkin lymphoma. Data came from immunoSEQ multiplex PCR; TCRdb stores just in-frame clones and leaves some out. The repertoire includes tens of thousands of clones, roughly 91% of them detected once, and 4.5% to 6% sits in the top ten. The sample was peripheral blood mononuclear cells (PBMCs). The receptors were gathered from a human donor with classical Hodgkin lymphoma. The CDR3 runs from the conserved cysteine through the conserved F or W. D genes are given only for firm matches. Expanded clones are given a class, and other clones once, few, many or no size at all.

D: .; J: TRBJ2-1; size: .; length: 13; V: TRBV11-2; DNA: TGTGCCAGCAGCTTAGATCTAAAGCTAGTGCAGTTCTTC; CDR3: CASSLDLKLVQFF
D: .; J: TRBJ1-2; size: .; length: 13; V: TRBV9; DNA: TGTGCCAGCAGCGTAGCCAGCGGTAGTGGCTACACCTTC; CDR3: CASSVASGSGYTF
D: TRBD2; J: TRBJ2-1; size: once; length: 16; V: TRBV6-5; DNA: TGTGCCAGCAGTTACACACATAGCGGGAGTTCGAATGAGCAGTTCTTC; CDR3: CASSYTHSGSSNEQFF
D: TRBD1; J: TRBJ1-2; size: once; length: 14; V: TRBV2; DNA: TGTGCCAGCAGTGACACCGGACAGGGTGATGGCTACACCTTC; CDR3: CASSDTGQGDGYTF
D: TRBD1; J: TRBJ1-2; size: .; length: 17; V: TRBV29-1; DNA: TGCAGCGTTGGCTTGAAGGGGAAGGGGGCGAATTCAGTGGGCTACACCTTC; CDR3: CSVGLKGKGANSVGYTF
D: .; J: TRBJ1-5; size: .; length: 14; V: TRBV9; DNA: TGTGCCAGCAGCGTAGGGGCAGAGCCCCAGCCCCAGCATTTT; CDR3: CASSVGAEPQPQHF
D: .; J: TRBJ2-3; size: .; length: 17; V: TRBV1; DNA: TGCACCAGCATCAACGAATCGGGCAGGGGGCGGTCAGATACGCAGTATTTT; CDR3: CTSINESGRGRSDTQYF
D: TRBD1; J: TRBJ1-5; size: .; length: 12; V: TRBV28; DNA: TGTGCCAGCAGTTTATGGGGACAGTCCCAGCATTTT; CDR3: CASSLWGQSQHF
D: .; J: TRBJ2-7; size: .; length: 12; V: TRBV9; DNA: TGTGCCAGCAGCCCCGGAGGCTACGAGCAGTACTTC; CDR3: CASSPGGYEQYF
D: TRBD1; J: TRBJ2-3; size: .; length: 14; V: TRBV9; DNA: TGTGCCAGCAGCGTAGAGGGGGCACAAGATACGCAGTATTTT; CDR3: CASSVEGAQDTQYF
D: .; J: TRBJ2-3; size: .; length: 12; V: TRBV11-3; DNA: TGTGCCAGCAGCCCCCCGGGAGATACGCAGTATTTT; CDR3: CASSPPGDTQYF
D: .; J: TRBJ1-2; size: once; length: 15; V: TRBV9; DNA: TGTGCCAGCAGCGTAGGAGAAAGGGGACGGTATGGCTACACCTTC; CDR3: CASSVGERGRYGYTF
D: TRBD2; J: TRBJ2-2; size: .; length: 15; V: TRBV5-6; DNA: TGTGCCAGCAGGATTGGTGCGGGAGGGACCGGGGAGCTGTTTTTT; CDR3: CASRIGAGGTGELFF
D: .; J: TRBJ1-1; size: .; length: 14; V: TRBV7-2; DNA: TGTGCCAGCAGCCGACGAAGGGATAACACTGAAGCTTTCTTT; CDR3: CASSRRRDNTEAFF
D: .; J: TRBJ2-3; size: .; length: 11; V: TRBV20-1; DNA: TGCAGTGCACTTCTGGCAGATACGCAGTATTTT; CDR3: CSALLADTQYF
D: .; J: TRBJ2-1; size: .; length: 14; V: TRBV30; DNA: TGTGCCTGCATCCGGGACAATGCTTATCCTGAGCAGTTCTTC; CDR3: CACIRDNAYPEQFF
D: .; J: TRBJ1-2; size: .; length: 13; V: TRBV5-1; DNA: TGCGCCAGCAGCCAAGACAGGACGTATGGCTACACCTTC; CDR3: CASSQDRTYGYTF
D: .; J: TRBJ2-7; size: .; length: 13; V: TRBV7-6; DNA: TGTGCCAGCAGCGAAGGGAGGTCTTACGAGCAGTACTTC; CDR3: CASSEGRSYEQYF